These T cell receptor beta chains were read from a single sample in a study of post-analysis software for immune sequencing data. TCRdb ran MiXCR on the PCR reads and lists one entry per CDR3 protein. The sample has about 770,000 distinct CDR3 sequences; about 43% are singletons. The material sequenced was blood. The receptors here all came from a girl between 5 and 17 years old with multiple sclerosis. The CDR3 runs from the conserved cysteine through the conserved F or W. Each record gives: D gene, CDR3 length, clone size, V gene, J gene, CDR3 protein, CDR3 DNA. D genes are given only for firm matches. Clone size is stated in some rows and not others, as once, few, many or a class when expanded.

.	15	.	TRBV18	TRBJ2-7	CASSPLSGPNYEQYF	TGTGCCAGCTCACCACTCAGCGGCCCTAATTACGAGCAGTACTTC
TRBD2	16	.	TRBV29-1	TRBJ2-1	CSALTPAGSSYNEQFF	TGCAGCGCCCTAACCCCAGCGGGAAGCTCCTACAATGAGCAGTTCTTC
.	15	.	TRBV5-6	TRBJ2-7	CASSPIGAGTYEQYF	TGTGCCAGCAGCCCCATTGGGGCGGGGACCTACGAGCAGTACTTC
.	15	.	TRBV11-2	TRBJ2-5	CASSLGPTGKVAQYF	TGTGCCAGCAGCTTAGGGCCGACAGGCAAGGTTGCCCAGTACTTC
.	14	.	TRBV5-1	TRBJ2-3	CASSSLGSTDTQYF	TGCGCCAGCAGCTCTCTGGGTAGCACAGATACGCAGTATTTT
TRBD2	17	.	TRBV7-8	TRBJ2-3	CASSPIPLREVADTQYF	TGTGCCAGCAGCCCTATCCCCCTGCGGGAGGTGGCAGATACGCAGTATTTT
.	13	.	TRBV20-1	TRBJ2-1	CSVLLAVRNEQFF	TGCAGTGTATTATTAGCGGTGCGCAATGAGCAGTTCTTC
.	15	few	TRBV15	TRBJ2-7	CATSRGRDVSYEQYF	TGTGCCACCAGCAGAGGCCGGGACGTTTCCTACGAGCAGTACTTC
.	15	.	TRBV27	TRBJ2-3	CASSLKVTSTDTQYF	TGTGCCAGCAGTTTAAAGGTTACTAGCACAGATACGCAGTATTTT
.	14	few	TRBV9	TRBJ2-5	CASSVGGGYETQYF	TGTGCCAGCAGCGTAGGAGGTGGATACGAGACCCAGTACTTC
TRBD1	16	.	TRBV4-2	TRBJ2-7	CASSQEAGGPSYEQYF	TGTGCCAGCAGCCAAGAGGCAGGGGGACCCTCCTACGAGCAGTACTTC
.	14	once	TRBV12-3/TRBV12-4	TRBJ1-1	CASTRPGMNTEAFF	TGTGCCAGCACCCGCCCTGGGATGAACACTGAAGCTTTCTTT
.	16	.	TRBV3-1	TRBJ2-5	CASSQFRGSRAETQYF	TGTGCCAGCAGCCAATTTCGGGGGAGTAGAGCGGAGACCCAGTACTTC
.	14	.	TRBV20-1	TRBJ2-1	CSASGSLSYNEQFF	TGCAGTGCTAGTGGGTCACTCTCCTACAATGAGCAGTTCTTC
.	15	.	TRBV20-1	TRBJ1-2	CSASLGGLGNYGYTF	TGCAGTGCTAGTCTCGGGGGCCTAGGAAACTATGGCTACACCTTC
.	15	.	TRBV19	TRBJ1-1	CASSITGSGGTEAFF	TGTGCCAGTAGTATAACGGGTTCCGGGGGGACTGAAGCTTTCTTT
TRBD2	15	.	TRBV12-3/TRBV12-4	TRBJ2-7	CASSLRSGSAYEQYF	TGTGCCAGCAGCCTCCGCAGCGGGAGTGCCTACGAGCAGTACTTC
TRBD1	13	few	TRBV29-1	TRBJ2-7	CSVENTGAYEQYF	TGCAGCGTTGAAAATACAGGGGCCTACGAGCAGTACTTC
TRBD2	17	.	TRBV6-1	TRBJ2-6	CASTQLAGVGGANVLTF	TGTGCCAGCACCCAACTAGCGGGAGTTGGAGGGGCCAACGTCCTGACTTTC
.	15	once	TRBV28	TRBJ1-4	CASSSRTDLNEKLFF	TGTGCCAGCAGTTCACGGACAGACCTGAATGAAAAACTGTTTTTT
.	17	.	TRBV25-1	TRBJ2-6	CASSNWEGDPGANVPTF	TGTGCCAGCAGCAACTGGGAGGGGGACCCTGGGGCCAACGTCCCGACTTTC
TRBD2	12	few	TRBV6-5	TRBJ2-1	CASSGRNNEQFF	TGTGCCAGTAGCGGGAGGAATAATGAGCAGTTCTTC
.	14	.	TRBV7-2	TRBJ2-6	CASSSQSGANVLTF	TGTGCCAGCAGTTCGCAATCTGGGGCCAACGTCCTGACTTTC
TRBD1	14	.	TRBV15	TRBJ2-5	CATSRTGGQETQYF	TGTGCCACCAGCAGGACAGGGGGACAAGAGACCCAGTACTTC
TRBD2	15	.	TRBV3-1	TRBJ2-7	CASSQHAGDSYEQYF	TGTGCCAGCAGCCAACACGCGGGGGACTCCTACGAGCAGTACTTC
.	13	.	TRBV20-1	TRBJ2-4	CSAPLGSKNIQYF	TGCAGTGCCCCCTTGGGGAGCAAAAACATTCAGTACTTC
.	16	.	TRBV6-5	TRBJ2-5	CASSRGQIDTKETQYF	TGTGCCAGCAGTCGAGGACAGATTGATACTAAAGAGACCCAGTACTTC
.	12	.	TRBV18	TRBJ2-3	CASSPKTDTQYF	TGTGCCAGCTCACCAAAGACAGATACGCAGTATTTT